The 26 T cell receptor beta chains below were found in one sample sequenced in a study of blood T cell repertoires in COVID-19. Generated by immunoSEQ multiplex PCR, the TCRdb table keeps only in-frame clones and is missing some. The sample carries approximately 290,000 clones, approximately 90% recorded once. Source material: peripheral blood. All receptors come from a woman in her sixties or seventies with acute or convalescent COVID-19.

The chain joins TRBV4-3 to TRBJ1-4; no firm D call. Germline V lookup: CDR1 LGHNA, CDR2 YSLEER. V lost 1 base, J lost 5 bases, and 8 bases lay in between. This CDR3 comprises 14 residues. CDR3 protein: CASSQGERNEKLFF. The DNA of the CDR3 is TGCGCCAGCAGCCAAGGGGAGCGGAATGAAAAACTGTTTTTT.

Only one count was recorded for this clone. The chain has TRBV5-1 and TRBJ2-3, with TRBD1 matching 8 bases. The V gene end was trimmed by 4 bases and the J gene end by 1 base; junction bases not matched to a gene: 5. The CDR3 contains 15 residues. The V gene's germline CDR1 is SGHRS and CDR2 YFSETQ. CDR3 in DNA: TGCGCCAGCAGCGGACAGGGTGGGGGCACAGATACGCAGTATTTT. It is translated as CASSGQGGGTDTQYF.

As DNA, the CDR3 is TGTGCCAGCAGCGAGACACGGATGAACACTGAAGCTTTCTTT. This codes for CASSETRMNTEAFF. V is TRBV7-2 and J is TRBJ1-1; D is uncertain. The CDR3 spans 14 residues. Deletions cut 5 bases from V and 0 bases from J, with 10 bases between. Looked up from germline, CDR1 is SGHTA and CDR2 is FQGNSA.

This chain uses TRBV5-5 with TRBJ1-6; the match to TRBD1 covers 9 bases. CDR3 size: 13 residues. J gave up 9 bases and V 4 bases, and 2 bases lay outside the gene matches. Germline CDR1 reads SGHKS; CDR2 reads YYEKEE (reference sequence). CDR3 nucleotide sequence: TGTGCCAGCAGCGGGGGACAGGGTTCACCCCTCCACTTT. This gives the protein CASSGGQGSPLHF.

The V and J genes are TRBV19 and TRBJ2-7; 11 nucleotides align to TRBD2. V lost 6 bases, J lost 5 bases, and 6 bases stayed unmatched. The CDR3 loop spans 14 amino acids. The V gene's germline CDR1 is LNHDA and CDR2 SQIVND (reference sequence). The CDR3 here is CASRTLAGGDEQYF. CDR3 DNA: TGTGCCAGTAGGACGCTAGCGGGAGGCGACGAGCAGTACTTC.

This clone was seen just once. The rearrangement uses TRBV27 and TRBJ1-4, with TRBD1 as a possible D gene (5 bases). V shed 6 bases and J shed 0 bases, with 11 bases lying between them. Germline CDR1 MNHEY, CDR2 SMNVEV (reference sequence). This CDR3 is built from 15 residues. The CDR3 sequence is CASSIWGATNEKLFF. The CDR3 nucleotides read TGTGCCAGCAGCATCTGGGGGGCAACTAATGAAAAACTGTTTTTT.

The chain couples TRBV4-3 to TRBJ2-6, with a possible D match to TRBD1 (5 bases). The CDR3 loop spans 19 amino acids. The germline V gene encodes CDR1 LGHNA and CDR2 YSLEER. Between the trimmed V and J ends, which lost 0 bases and 0 bases, there was a span of 15 bases. CDR3 nucleotide sequence: TGCGCCAGCAGCCAAGATTCTTTCACAGGATACTCTGGGGCCAACGTCCTGACTTTC. Translation gives CASSQDSFTGYSGANVLTF.

The rearrangement uses TRBV6-5 and TRBJ2-7, with D perhaps matching TRBD2 (6 bases). The CDR3 covers 14 residues. Germline V lookup: CDR1 MNHEY, CDR2 SVGAGI. Deletions cut 6 bases from V and 0 bases from J, with 12 bases between. The CDR3: CASSATSSSYEQYF. CDR3 nucleotide sequence: TGTGCCAGCAGCGCCACTAGCAGCTCCTACGAGCAGTACTTC.

This clone was seen once. The CDR3 DNA reads TGTGCCAGCAGTCCCGGGACAGGAATCACCGGGGAGCTGTTTTTT. Protein: CASSPGTGITGELFF. The rearrangement joins TRBV6-5 to TRBJ2-2; 8 bases line up with TRBD1. This CDR3 has 15 residues. The V segment lost 5 bases and the J segment 4 bases; nucleotides outside the gene matches: 6. Germline CDR1 MNHEY, CDR2 SVGAGI.

The genes are TRBV28 and TRBJ1-1; 7 bases are a match to TRBD1. With 6 bases clipped from V and 0 bases from J, the junction kept 7 bases outside the gene matches. Per germline, CDR1 MDHEN and CDR2 SYDVKM. This CDR3 is built from 15 residues. Written as DNA, the CDR3 is TGTGCCAGCAGCCGGGACAGACAATTGAACACTGAAGCTTTCTTT. Amino acid sequence: CASSRDRQLNTEAFF.

This clone occurred once. The J gene is TRBJ2-7, the V gene TRBV25-1; D unclear. The germline V gene encodes CDR1 MGHDK and CDR2 SYGVNS. The CDR3 extends over 14 amino acids. The V end lost 3 bases, the J end lost 1 base, and 10 bases lay between the germline ends. The CDR3 is CASSDPSKSYEQYF. The CDR3, as DNA: TGTGCCAGCAGTGATCCATCTAAGTCCTACGAGCAGTACTTC.

This clone was observed once. The genes are TRBV19 and TRBJ2-1, with D possibly matching TRBD1 (6 bases). Germline loops: CDR1 LNHDA, CDR2 SQIVND (reference sequence). V lost 5 bases, J lost 2 bases, and 13 bases lay in between. There are 15 residues in the CDR3. The CDR3 sequence: CASSPGHQTYNEQFF. CDR3 bases: TGTGCCAGTAGTCCGGGACATCAGACCTACAATGAGCAGTTCTTC. The full variable domain, completed using reference TRBV19 and TRBJ2-1, is DGGITQSPKYLFRKEGQNVTLSCEQNLNHDAMYWYRQDPGQGLRLIYYSQIVNDFQKGDIAEGYSVSREKKESFPLTVTSAQKNPTAFYLCASSPGHQTYNEQFFGPGTRLTVL.

This clone was seen once. The DNA of the CDR3 is TGTGCCATCAGTGAGTCGGGGGGCAAAAACATTCAGTACTTC. Amino acids: CAISESGGKNIQYF. The rearrangement joins TRBV10-3 to TRBJ2-4; possibly TRBD2 for D (6 bases). CDR1 is ENHRY, CDR2 SYGVKD, per germline. CDR3 length: 14 residues. V dropped 0 bases and J dropped 3 bases, with 6 bases sitting between them.

The gene calls are TRBV5-6 and TRBJ1-5; 8 bases align to TRBD1. The J segment lost 0 bases and the V segment lost 4 bases, leaving 12 bases of the junction unmatched. Germline V CDR1 and CDR2: SGHDT, YYEEEE. The CDR3 contains 18 residues. The chain's CDR3 is CASSTPGTGNYSNQPQHF. CDR3 nucleotides: TGTGCCAGCAGCACTCCCGGGACAGGCAACTATAGCAATCAGCCCCAGCATTTT. The full variable domain, with the rest looked up from reference TRBV5-6 and TRBJ1-5, is DAGVTQSPTHLIKTRGQQVTLRCSPKSGHDTVSWYQQALGQGPQFIFQYYEEEERQRGNFPDRFSGHQFPNYSSELNVNALLLGDSALYLCASSTPGTGNYSNQPQHFGDGTRLSIL.

The CDR3 reads CASSQDPGTESYEQYF. DNA for the CDR3: TGTGCCAGCAGCCAAGACCCTGGGACAGAATCCTACGAGCAGTACTTC. This rearrangement joins TRBV4-2 to TRBJ2-7, with 7 bases matching TRBD1. With 0 bases clipped from V and 1 base from J, the junction kept 6 bases outside the gene matches. From germline, CDR1 is LGHNA and CDR2 YNFKEQ. CDR3 length: 16 residues.

The chain has TRBV18 and TRBJ2-1; perhaps TRBD2 as D (5 bases). V dropped 4 bases and J dropped 7 bases, with 14 bases sitting between them. Germline CDR1 reads KGHSH; CDR2 reads LQKENI. The CDR3 totals 14 residues. The CDR3 loop reads CASSLGLARNEQFF. CDR3 nucleotides: TGTGCCAGCTCACTTGGGCTAGCACGGAATGAGCAGTTCTTC. The complete variable domain, with remaining parts taken from reference TRBV18 and TRBJ2-1, reads NAGVMQNPRHLVRRRGQEARLRCSPMKGHSHVYWYRQLPEEGLKFMVYLQKENIIDESGMPKERFSAEFPKEGPSILRIQQVVRGDSAAYFCASSLGLARNEQFFGPGTRLTVL.

This rearrangement joins TRBV6-2 or TRBV6-3 to TRBJ1-2, with D perhaps matching TRBD1 (5 bases). V shed 4 bases and J shed 6 bases, with 12 bases lying between them. The CDR3 extends over 13 amino acids. Germline V gene sequence: CDR1 MNHEY, CDR2 SVGEGT. The CDR3, as DNA: TGTGCCAGCAGTTTACACAGGTTAGATGGCTACACCTTC. Translating gives CASSLHRLDGYTF.

This chain uses TRBV12-3 or TRBV12-4 with TRBJ1-5; D gene ambiguous. The V gene lost 4 bases and the J gene lost 6 bases, with 10 bases spanning the gap. This CDR3 contains 13 residues. In DNA form, the CDR3 reads TGTGCCAGCAGTTCCCGGACTTTTCAGCCCCAGCATTTT. Translated: CASSSRTFQPQHF.

The CDR3 sequence is CASSSLGLAGDEQYF. For the CDR3, the DNA is TGTGCCAGCAGCTCCTTGGGACTAGCGGGAGACGAGCAGTACTTC. The V and J genes are TRBV5-5 and TRBJ2-7; the match to TRBD2 covers 14 bases. Germline values: CDR1 SGHKS, CDR2 YYEKEE (reference sequence). The CDR3 extends over 15 amino acids. Trimming at V came to 3 bases and at J to 5 bases, leaving 4 bases not matched to a gene.

The chain employs TRBV3-1 (or the pseudogene TRBV3-2) and TRBJ2-5, with TRBD2 matching 9 bases. The CDR3 covers 15 residues. CDR1 is LGHDT and CDR2 is YNNKEL in the germline V gene (reference sequence). V dropped 1 base and J dropped 4; count of bases not matched to a gene: 4. The CDR3: CASSQGGLARETQYF. For the CDR3, the DNA is TGTGCCAGCAGCCAAGGAGGACTAGCGAGAGAGACCCAGTACTTC.

This CDR3 is CASSLGGVLGEKLFF. The CDR3 nucleotides read TGTGCCAGCAGTCTAGGGGGGGTCTTAGGGGAAAAACTGTTTTTT. The V call is TRBV28, the J call TRBJ1-4; a weak D match, TRBD1 (6 bases). The V gene's germline CDR1 is MDHEN and CDR2 SYDVKM. This CDR3 is built from 15 residues. V lost 5 bases and J 8 bases, leaving 18 bases between the germline ends. Full variable domain (outside the CDR3, taken from reference TRBV28 and TRBJ1-4): DVKVTQSSRYLVKRTGEKVFLECVQDMDHENMFWYRQDPGLGLRLIYFSYDVKMKEKGDIPEGYSVSREKKERFSLILESASTNQTSMYLCASSLGGVLGEKLFFGSGTQLSVL.

In DNA, the CDR3 is TGTGCCAGCACCTCGATTAGGGGGCGCAAAGATACGCAGTATTTT. Translation gives CASTSIRGRKDTQYF. The J gene is TRBJ2-3, the V gene TRBV28; 7 bases map to TRBD1. CDR1 is MDHEN, CDR2 SYDVKM, per germline. Germline trimming cut 7 bases from V and 5 bases from J; bases unmatched to any gene: 12. CDR3 size: 15 residues.

In its sample, this clone was seen once. The chain is built from TRBV6-2 or TRBV6-3 and TRBJ1-1; tentative D call: TRBD1 (6 bases). This CDR3 region has 13 residues. Trimming shortened V by 5 bases and J by 3 bases, and 10 bases separated the two germline ends. Germline V gives CDR1 MNHEY, CDR2 SVGEGT. The CDR3: CASSDRPDTEAFF. CDR3 coding DNA: TGTGCCAGCAGTGACAGGCCGGACACTGAAGCTTTCTTT.

The rearrangement joins TRBV10-3 to TRBJ2-3; 9 bases are shared with TRBD1. The CDR3 length is 15 residues. Germline trimming cut 6 bases from V and 2 bases from J; bases unmatched to any gene: 6. The germline gives CDR1 ENHRY, CDR2 SYGVKD. In DNA, the CDR3 is TGTGCCATCAGCCCACAGGGGGCCCTCACAGATACGCAGTATTTT. Translation: CAISPQGALTDTQYF.

There are a few counts of this clone. The genes are TRBV18 and TRBJ2-1, with TRBD2 matching over 11 bases. V was pared by 3 bases and J by 0 bases, with 7 bases of the junction left unmatched. From germline, CDR1 is KGHSH and CDR2 LQKENI. The CDR3 totals 18 residues. The CDR3 DNA sequence: TGTGCCAGCTCACCTCGGGATAGCGGGGGGGCCTCCTACAATGAGCAGTTCTTC. Protein product: CASSPRDSGGASYNEQFF.

J is TRBJ2-1 and V is TRBV4-1; 9 positions agree with TRBD2. CDR3 length equals 16 residues. V lost 6 bases to trimming and J lost 4 bases; unmatched junction nucleotides: 10. The germline V gene encodes CDR1 MGHRA and CDR2 YSYEKL. CDR3 coding DNA: TGCGCCAGCAGGGTCGCGACTAGCGGAACTTACAATGAGCAGTTCTTC. Its translation: CASRVATSGTYNEQFF.